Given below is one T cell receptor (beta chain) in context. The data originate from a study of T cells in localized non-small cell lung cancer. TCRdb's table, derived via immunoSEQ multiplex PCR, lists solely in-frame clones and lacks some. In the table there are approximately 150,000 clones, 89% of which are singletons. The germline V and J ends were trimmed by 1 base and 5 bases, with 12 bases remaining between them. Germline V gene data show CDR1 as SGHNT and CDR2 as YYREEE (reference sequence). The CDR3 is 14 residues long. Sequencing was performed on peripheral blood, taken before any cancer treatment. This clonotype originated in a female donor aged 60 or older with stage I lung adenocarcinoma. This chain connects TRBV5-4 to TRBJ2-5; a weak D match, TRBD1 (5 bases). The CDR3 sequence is CASSLLAGRETQYF. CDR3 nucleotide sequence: TGTGCCAGCAGCTTGTTGGCAGGGCGGGAGACCCAGTACTTC.